Reported below is one T cell receptor (beta chain). Its target is unknown. The sample comes from a study of cytomegalovirus exposure and HLA in healthy donors. Background on the study: Approximately 170 million T cells yielded under 130 million unique TCR beta sequences in earlier analysis.

Study outcomes and limitations: TCR beta V segments were, for the most part, productive about 87% or about 30% of the time in an earlier analysis. Cytomegalovirus-associated TCR beta chains were listed, numbering more than 150.

13 Jbeta primers and 60 Vbeta primers were used for the PCR. TCRdb's copy holds only in-frame clones and misses some; the assay was immunoSEQ multiplex PCR. The profile covers 200,000 or so clones, with about 85% appearing a single time and less than 4.5% taken by the ten largest. Trimming took 4 bases from V and 7 from J, leaving 9 bases between them. The length of the CDR3 is 12 residues. CDR1 is SGDLS, CDR2 YYNGEE, per germline. Input material: PBMCs. The TCR was taken from a man aged 45 to 65 in good health and CMV-seronegative. The chain recombines TRBV9 with TRBJ2-1, with unresolved D. The CDR3 nucleotides are TGTGCCAGCAGCTTTCAAAATAATGAGCAGTTCTTC. This translates into CASSFQNNEQFF.